The 24 T cell receptor beta chains below all came from one sample that was sequenced in a study of CD8 T cells in Susac syndrome. It was with random hexamers that roughly 0.45 to 1 ug RNA was reverse transcribed. One entry per CDR3 protein, called by TCRdb with MiXCR from the immunoSEQ multiplex PCR reads. The data show 25,000 to 30,000 distinct CDR3 sequences, 94% seen once. Sequencing input: CD8+ T cells from PBMCs. The receptor source for this set is a human donor in good health.

The gene calls are TRBV13 and TRBJ2-6; 7 bases line up with TRBD1. The V segment lost 1 base and the J segment 9 bases; nucleotides outside the gene matches: 9. The CDR3 spans 16 residues. Germline CDR1 reads PRHDT; CDR2 reads FYEKMQ (reference sequence). The CDR3 coding sequence is TGTGCCAGCAGCTTAGCCGGACAGGTTCGGGGCAACGTCCTGACTTTC. Translation: CASSLAGQVRGNVLTF.

This chain joins TRBV3-1 and TRBJ1-1; weak D call: TRBD1 (5 bases). Germline lookup yields CDR1 LGHDT and CDR2 YNNKEL (reference sequence). V was pared by 1 base and J by 8 bases, with 20 bases between. This CDR3 spans 16 amino acids. Written as DNA, the CDR3 is TGTGCCAGCAGCCAAGTAGGTATGGGGGGTGAAACGGAAGCTTTCTTT. This codes for CASSQVGMGGETEAFF.

The chain is built from TRBV5-5 and TRBJ2-1, with 9 nucleotides matching TRBD1. The CDR3 totals 16 residues. Germline CDR1 is SGHKS and CDR2 is YYEKEE (reference sequence). V was clipped by 4 bases and J by 3 bases; unmatched bases: 8. CDR3 loop: CASSILQGANYNEQFF. Written as DNA, the CDR3 is TGTGCCAGCAGCATATTACAGGGGGCAAACTACAATGAGCAGTTCTTC.

V usage is TRBV5-4 and J usage is TRBJ2-7; D perhaps matches TRBD2 (5 bases). The CDR3 covers 13 residues. V lost 5 bases to trimming and J lost 7 bases, with 16 bases between them. Per the germline V gene, CDR1 is SGHNT and CDR2 is YYREEE (reference sequence). The CDR3 DNA follows: TGTGCCAGCAGTTGGTCGGGGAGCTTAGAGCAGTACTTC. This gives the protein CASSWSGSLEQYF.

The CDR3 nucleotides read TGTGCCAGCAGCGTAGGACAGGGGACGGGCAATGAGCAGTTCTTC. Translated, it gives CASSVGQGTGNEQFF. The genes are TRBV9 and TRBJ2-1; 8 nucleotides match TRBD1. The CDR3 spans 15 residues. Trimming took 0 bases from V and 6 from J; bases not matched to a gene: 5. From germline, CDR1 is SGDLS and CDR2 YYNGEE.

This clonotype was recorded only once. The chain combines TRBV21-1 with TRBJ2-1. TRBV21-1 is described as a pseudogene. The CDR3 sequence is 14 residues long. Here the CDR3 reads CASSKVGRKVEQFF. The CDR3 region has the DNA TGTGCCAGCAGCAAAGTAGGCCGAAAGGTTGAGCAGTTCTTC.

This chain uses TRBV5-1 with TRBJ2-1; D uncertain. The V and J ends lost 0 bases and 4 bases respectively, with 5 bases between them. This CDR3 spans 13 amino acids. The germline CDR1 and CDR2 sequences are SGHRS and YFSETQ. As DNA, the CDR3 is TGCGCCAGCAGCTTGGAACTTTACAATGAGCAGTTCTTC. It is translated as CASSLELYNEQFF.

J is TRBJ2-7 and V is TRBV12-3 or TRBV12-4; D uncertain. V was pared by 3 bases and J by 5 bases, with 14 bases between. The CDR3 is made up of 14 amino acids. Here the CDR3 reads CASSLFTMDHEQYF. For the CDR3, the DNA is TGTGCCAGCAGTTTGTTCACGATGGACCACGAGCAGTACTTC.

This clonotype was picked up one time. This sequence joins TRBV7-2 and TRBJ2-1; 7 bases map to TRBD2. Unmatched junction bases numbered 12, after V lost 5 bases and J lost 5 bases. The germline V gene has CDR1 SGHTA and CDR2 FQGNSA. The CDR3 is 16 residues long. In nucleotides, the CDR3 is TGTGCCAGCAGCCCGTCTGCCGGGGGGATCCACAATGAGCAGTTCTTC. As protein: CASSPSAGGIHNEQFF. Full variable domain (remainder filled in from reference TRBV7-2 and TRBJ2-1): GAGVSQSPSNKVTEKGKDVELRCDPISGHTALYWYRQSLGQGLEFLIYFQGNSAPDKSGLPSDRFSAERTGGSVSTLTIQRTQQEDSAVYLCASSPSAGGIHNEQFFGPGTRLTVL.

This CDR3 reads CATSRETGTGGAGELFF. The CDR3 region has the DNA TGTGCCACCAGCAGAGAGACGGGGACAGGGGGCGCCGGGGAGCTGTTTTTT. This chain connects TRBV15 to TRBJ2-2; 12 bases are a match to TRBD1. J was trimmed by 6 bases and V by 0 bases; bases with no gene match: 5. CDR1 is LNHNV and CDR2 is YYDKDF in the germline V gene (reference sequence). CDR3 length equals 17 residues.

The chain combines TRBV11-2 with TRBJ2-7, with 8 nucleotides matching TRBD1. V was clipped by 1 base and J by 0 bases; unmatched bases: 5. Germline-derived CDR1 and CDR2 are SGHAT and FQNNGV. CDR3 length: 16 amino acids. This CDR3 reads CASSLAGTGASYEQYF. The CDR3 bases are TGTGCCAGCAGCTTAGCTGGGACAGGAGCCTCCTACGAGCAGTACTTC.

This chain's CDR3 is CASSLVAESSYNEQFF. The CDR3 DNA is TGTGCCAGCAGCTTAGTGGCCGAAAGCTCCTACAATGAGCAGTTCTTC. This chain links TRBV7-2 with TRBJ2-1; D gene unclear. Between the trimmed V and J ends, which lost 1 base and 0 bases, there was a span of 10 bases. CDR1 and CDR2 (germline): SGHTA, FQGNSA. This CDR3 has 16 amino acids.

V is TRBV20-1 and J is TRBJ2-3; TRBD1 matches at 8 bases. The CDR3 covers 12 residues. V was clipped by 5 bases and J by 4 bases; unmatched bases: 2. CDR1 and CDR2 (germline): DFQATT, SNEGSKA (reference sequence). CDR3 DNA sequence: TGCAGTGCTGGGGACAGGCCAGATACGCAGTATTTT. Amino acids: CSAGDRPDTQYF.

The V gene is TRBV3-1, the J gene TRBJ2-7; D gene uncertain. Germline CDR1 is LGHDT and CDR2 is YNNKEL (reference sequence). Trimming cost V 2 bases and J 2 bases, with 19 bases left between them. CDR3 length: 17 residues. The CDR3 reads CASSQSAQFGNPYEQYF. The CDR3 region has the DNA TGTGCCAGCAGCCAATCGGCCCAGTTTGGTAATCCCTACGAGCAGTACTTC.

V and J are TRBV3-1 and TRBJ2-5; TRBD2 matches 16 bases. Germline V gene lookup returns CDR1 LGHDT and CDR2 YNNKEL (reference sequence). With 2 bases clipped from V and 4 bases from J, the junction kept 13 bases outside the gene matches. The CDR3 loop spans 20 amino acids. This CDR3 reads CASSQPPGLAGGTSRETQYF. For the CDR3, the DNA is TGTGCCAGCAGCCAACCTCCGGGACTAGCGGGGGGGACATCGAGAGAGACCCAGTACTTC.

The rearrangement links TRBV20-1 to TRBJ2-1, with 10 bases that match TRBD2. The CDR3 is made up of 13 amino acids. CDR1 is DFQATT, CDR2 SNEGSKA, per germline (reference sequence). Trimming took 4 bases from V and 9 from J; bases not matched to a gene: 6. CDR3 loop: CSAKGLARGEQFF. The CDR3 DNA sequence: TGCAGTGCTAAGGGACTAGCGCGGGGTGAGCAGTTCTTC.

The chain carries TRBV19 and TRBJ2-1, with a weak D call TRBD1 (5 bases). Per germline, CDR1 LNHDA and CDR2 SQIVND (reference sequence). CDR3 length: 14 residues. V lost 3 bases, J lost 4 bases, and 10 bases lay in between. The CDR3 region is CASSIGRQYNEQFF. In DNA form, the CDR3 reads TGTGCCAGTAGTATCGGTCGACAGTACAATGAGCAGTTCTTC.

The gene calls are TRBV13 and TRBJ1-6; 9 bases match TRBD1. Germline CDR1 and CDR2: PRHDT and FYEKMQ (reference sequence). V gave up 3 bases and J gave up 10 bases; unmatched junction bases: 4. This CDR3 contains 14 residues. The CDR3 coding sequence is TGTGCCAGCAGCTTCGGGGACAGGGAATCACCCCTCCACTTT. Translated, it gives CASSFGDRESPLHF.

The rearrangement joins TRBV6-5 to TRBJ2-1; 11 nucleotides match TRBD2. V lost 5 bases, J lost 2 bases, and 2 bases stayed unmatched. The CDR3 sequence is 15 residues long. Germline loops: CDR1 MNHEY, CDR2 SVGAGI. CDR3 sequence: CASSLSGGAYNEQFF. The DNA for the CDR3 is TGTGCCAGCAGTCTTAGCGGGGGGGCCTACAATGAGCAGTTCTTC.

This rearrangement joins TRBV28 to TRBJ2-7, with a weak D call TRBD1 (6 bases). CDR3 length equals 16 residues. Trimming pared 5 bases from V and 2 bases from J, leaving 19 bases between. Germline V gene data show CDR1 as MDHEN and CDR2 as SYDVKM. CDR3 sequence: CASSTLQGFVTYEQYF. As DNA, the CDR3 is TGTGCCAGCAGTACTCTACAGGGTTTTGTCACCTACGAGCAGTACTTC.

CDR3 sequence reads: CASSPRLARDRVNYGYTF. As DNA, the CDR3 is TGTGCCAGCAGCCCCCGATTAGCTCGGGACAGGGTGAACTATGGCTACACCTTC. The V and J genes are TRBV7-8 and TRBJ1-2, with 9 positions matching TRBD1. J gave up 2 bases and V 5 bases, and 15 bases lay outside the gene matches. Germline-derived CDR1 and CDR2 are SGHVS and FQNEAQ. This CDR3 has 18 amino acids.

This clonotype came up a few times. The chain couples TRBV2 to TRBJ2-7; D may be TRBD2 (6 bases). V dropped 9 bases and J dropped 2 bases, with 17 bases sitting between them. Germline V lookup: CDR1 SNHLY, CDR2 FYNNEI. The CDR3 loop spans 14 amino acids. CDR3 nucleotide sequence: TGTGCCAGTAAAGCGGGTGGAGGGGCCTACGAGCAGTACTTC. Translating gives CASKAGGGAYEQYF.

The chain employs TRBV5-1 and TRBJ2-1, with a possible D match to TRBD1 (5 bases). CDR1 is SGHRS and CDR2 is YFSETQ in the germline V gene. The germline V and J ends were trimmed by 4 bases and 3 bases, with 8 bases remaining between them. There are 13 residues in the CDR3. DNA for the CDR3: TGCGCCAGCAGCCTTACAGGCTACAATGAGCAGTTCTTC. It translates to CASSLTGYNEQFF.

The rearrangement uses TRBV29-1 and TRBJ2-2, with D possibly matching TRBD1 (5 bases). Deletions cut 6 bases from V and 7 bases from J, with 12 bases between. This CDR3 contains 12 residues. Germline lookup yields CDR1 SQVTM and CDR2 ANQGSEA. The CDR3 coding sequence is TGCAGCGTAGGGGTAGGGTACGGGGAGCTGTTTTTT. This encodes CSVGVGYGELFF.